This TCR beta chain was documented in a study of breast tumors, draining lymph nodes, adjacent tissues. Via MiXCR, TCRdb re-called the multiplex PCR reads, giving one row per CDR3 protein. This sample has about 100,000 distinct CDR3 sequences, with less than 25% found just once. Samples came from axillary lymph nodes draining the breast cancer. This clonotype was detected many times. V shed 0 bases and J shed 5 bases, with 12 bases lying between them. Germline-derived CDR1 and CDR2 are SGDLS and YYNGEE. The CDR3 spans 16 residues. This clonotype originated in a female donor with breast cancer. Some clones in this sample may be carry-over from other donors' samples. The V call is TRBV9, the J call TRBJ2-6; D call uncertain. The sample was axillary lymph node tissue. CDR3 DNA sequence: TGTGCCAGCAGCGTAGGGGCCTCGTCTTGGGCCAACGTCCTGACTTTC. Protein: CASSVGASSWANVLTF. The whole variable domain, filled in from reference TRBV9 and TRBJ2-6, reads DSGVTQTPKHLITATGQRVTLRCSPRSGDLSVYWYQQSLDQGLQFLIQYYNGEERAKGNILERFSAQQFPDLHSELNLSSLELGDSALYFCASSVGASSWANVLTFGAGSRLTVL.